The rows below give T cell receptor beta chains drawn from one sample of a study of radiation and T cells in renal cell carcinoma. Clones were sequenced by immunoSEQ multiplex PCR, and TCRdb holds only the in-frame ones, with some missing. The data hold over 60,000 clones, with about 80% observed a single time. Sequenced material: blood, taken from a patient whose treatment included radiotherapy and nephrectomy. The receptors were sampled from a man between 60 and 75 years old with renal cell carcinoma. CDR3s include the opening cysteine and the closing phenylalanine or tryptophan. A D gene is named only where the DNA matches it firmly. Clone size, where shown, is once, few, many, or a class for clones that have expanded.

>-|-|TRBV2|TRBJ1-5
CASSERMDLSNQPQHF
TGTGCCAGCAGTGAACGCATGGATCTTAGCAATCAGCCCCAGCATTTT
>TRBD2|-|TRBV6-4|TRBJ2-1
CASSDSSGSIHEQFF
TGTGCCAGCAGTGACTCAAGCGGGAGTATCCATGAGCAGTTCTTC
>-|few|TRBV18|TRBJ1-1
CASSPRYTQMNTEAFF
TGTGCCAGCTCACCACGGTACACCCAAATGAACACTGAAGCTTTCTTT
>-|-|TRBV27|TRBJ2-5
CASSRGTLETQYF
TGTGCCAGCAGTCGGGGGACACTAGAGACCCAGTACTTC
>-|-|TRBV6-5|TRBJ2-3
CASSYGGKATDTQYF
TGTGCCAGCAGTTACGGCGGGAAGGCCACAGATACGCAGTATTTT
>-|-|TRBV7-6|TRBJ2-1
CASSSPGQHTRGHNEQFF
TGTGCCAGCAGCTCACCGGGACAACATACCCGGGGCCACAATGAGCAGTTCTTC
>-|-|TRBV19|TRBJ2-2
CASSISPGRSTGELFF
TGTGCCAGTAGTATATCACCGGGACGAAGCACCGGGGAGCTGTTTTTT
>-|-|TRBV11-2|TRBJ2-2
CASSFSTHRVGGELFF
TGTGCCAGCAGCTTCTCAACGCACAGGGTCGGCGGGGAGCTGTTTTTT
>-|-|TRBV29-1|TRBJ1-1
CSVDRENTEAFF
TGCAGCGTTGATCGAGAAAACACTGAAGCTTTCTTT
>-|-|TRBV30|TRBJ1-4
CAWKGLGETNEKLFF
TGTGCCTGGAAAGGGTTGGGGGAGACTAATGAAAAACTGTTTTTT
>TRBD1|few|TRBV5-1|TRBJ2-7
CASSVDRDYEQYF
TGCGCCAGCAGCGTGGACAGGGACTACGAGCAGTACTTC
>-|-|TRBV5-1|TRBJ2-1
CASGSGTLDEQFF
TGCGCCAGTGGATCGGGGACTTTGGATGAGCAGTTCTTC
>TRBD2|-|TRBV7-2|TRBJ2-5
CASSIPGLAGVETQYF
TGTGCCAGCAGCATACCGGGACTAGCGGGAGTTGAGACCCAGTACTTC
>-|-|TRBV5-1|TRBJ2-4
CASSLVGSGGKNIQYF
TGCGCCAGCAGCTTGGTGGGGTCGGGTGGCAAAAACATTCAGTACTTC
>TRBD1|-|TRBV15|TRBJ2-1
CATSTDRGAYNEQFF
TGTGCCACCAGCACAGACAGGGGGGCCTACAATGAGCAGTTCTTC
>TRBD1|few|TRBV11-1|TRBJ2-1
CASSLGQGNEQFF
TGTGCCAGCAGCTTAGGACAGGGCAATGAGCAGTTCTTC
>-|-|TRBV29-1|TRBJ1-4
CSVDQGREDEKLFF
TGCAGCGTTGATCAGGGCAGGGAAGATGAAAAACTGTTTTTT
>-|-|TRBV12-5|TRBJ1-1
CASGLGPLEAFF
TGTGCTAGTGGTTTGGGTCCCCTTGAAGCTTTCTTT
>-|once|TRBV7-9|TRBJ1-2
CASSPTDGHYGYTF
TGTGCCAGCAGCCCGACAGACGGACACTATGGCTACACCTTC
>TRBD1|-|TRBV7-2|TRBJ1-2
CASSIGTARGYTF
TGTGCCAGCAGCATCGGGACAGCGCGTGGCTACACCTTC
>-|few|TRBV5-1|TRBJ1-4
CASSPGEGILTNEKLFF
TGCGCCAGCAGCCCCGGGGAGGGGATTCTAACTAATGAAAAACTGTTTTTT
>-|-|TRBV15|TRBJ1-2
CATSQDSYGYTF
TGTGCCACCAGCCAGGACAGCTATGGCTACACCTTC
>-|-|TRBV15|TRBJ1-1
CATSRASNPTEAFF
TGTGCCACCAGCAGAGCTTCAAATCCCACTGAAGCTTTCTTT
>TRBD2|-|TRBV7-3|TRBJ2-1
CASSLISGSGTSYNEQFF
TGTGCCAGCAGCTTAATATCGGGTAGCGGGACCTCCTACAATGAGCAGTTCTTC
>TRBD1|-|TRBV5-4|TRBJ1-1
CASSPTGVGDTEAFF
TGTGCCAGCAGCCCGACAGGGGTGGGGGACACTGAAGCTTTCTTT
>-|-|TRBV13|TRBJ1-2
CASSLTGRQNPYGYTF
TGTGCCAGCAGCTTAACGGGCAGGCAAAACCCCTATGGCTACACCTTC
>-|-|TRBV30|TRBJ2-3
CAWAKLGISTGTQYF
TGTGCCTGGGCCAAACTAGGGATAAGCACAGGTACGCAGTATTTT
>-|-|TRBV6-1|TRBJ2-1
CASSGAPGYEYNEQFF
TGTGCCAGCAGTGGGGCCCCGGGATACGAATACAATGAGCAGTTCTTC
>-|-|TRBV5-1|TRBJ1-6
CASSLAPEVSYNSPLHF
TGCGCCAGCAGCTTGGCCCCCGAAGTCTCCTATAATTCACCCCTCCACTTT
>-|-|TRBV9|TRBJ1-4
CASSTRRDEKLFF
TGTGCCAGCAGCACCCGCAGGGACGAAAAACTGTTTTTT
>TRBD2|-|TRBV29-1|TRBJ2-3
CSVVGGATDTQYF
TGCAGCGTTGTCGGGGGGGCAACAGATACGCAGTATTTT
>TRBD2|-|TRBV19|TRBJ2-2
CASSISSGRFEKNTGELFF
TGTGCCAGTAGTATAAGTAGCGGGAGGTTCGAAAAGAACACCGGGGAGCTGTTTTTT
>-|-|TRBV11-3|TRBJ1-3
CASSRGGETGNTIYF
TGTGCCAGCAGTCGTGGCGGCGAAACTGGAAACACCATATATTTT
>TRBD2|-|TRBV29-1|TRBJ2-1
CSVANGLAAYNEQFF
TGCAGCGTTGCAAATGGACTAGCGGCCTACAATGAGCAGTTCTTC
>-|-|TRBV5-1|TRBJ1-2
CASSFTGGDNYGYTF
TGCGCCAGCAGCTTTACCGGCGGGGATAACTATGGCTACACCTTC
>-|-|TRBV16|TRBJ1-5
CASSQKVSWGNQPQHF
TGTGCCAGCAGCCAGAAGGTGAGTTGGGGCAATCAGCCCCAGCATTTT
>-|-|TRBV5-4|TRBJ2-3
CASSLVGSRYTDTQYF
TGTGCCAGCAGCTTGGTGGGTTCCCGTTACACAGATACGCAGTATTTT
>TRBD1|-|TRBV4-3|TRBJ1-2
CASSPEGAGGYTF
TGCGCCAGCAGCCCAGAGGGGGCAGGGGGCTACACCTTC
>-|-|TRBV9|TRBJ1-1
CASSVGPNTEAFF
TGTGCCAGCAGCGTAGGTCCGAACACTGAAGCTTTCTTT
>TRBD1|-|TRBV7-9|TRBJ1-2
CASSFQTGEHYGYTF
TGTGCCAGCAGCTTTCAGACAGGGGAACACTATGGCTACACCTTC
>TRBD1|-|TRBV11-2|TRBJ2-5
CASSRTGTETQYF
TGTGCCAGCAGCCGGACAGGGACAGAGACCCAGTACTTC
>TRBD1|once|TRBV7-2|TRBJ2-7
CASSPTSGQGWEQYF
TGTGCCAGCAGCCCGACGTCCGGACAGGGGTGGGAGCAGTACTTC
>-|-|TRBV4-3|TRBJ2-7
CASSQARTGREQYF
TGCGCCAGCAGCCAAGCACGGACTGGCCGCGAGCAGTACTTC
>TRBD1|once|TRBV9|TRBJ2-7
CASSGDRYEQYF
TGTGCCAGCAGCGGGGACAGGTACGAGCAGTACTTC
>TRBD2|-|TRBV7-9|TRBJ2-1
CASSLAAGANNEQFF
TGTGCCAGCAGCTTAGCGGCGGGAGCGAATAATGAGCAGTTCTTC
>TRBD2|-|TRBV5-1|TRBJ2-1
CASSTAGLGYNEQFF
TGCGCCAGCAGCACCGCGGGACTAGGCTACAATGAGCAGTTCTTC
>-|-|TRBV10-3|TRBJ1-3
CAIAEGGAKGNTIYF
TGTGCCATAGCCGAGGGGGGGGCCAAAGGAAACACCATATATTTT
>-|-|TRBV19|TRBJ1-1
CASTPQGGMNTEAFF
TGTGCCAGTACCCCTCAAGGGGGGATGAACACTGAAGCTTTCTTT
>-|-|TRBV21-1|TRBJ2-3
CASSKAPGARPDTQYF
TGTGCCAGCAGCAAAGCCCCGGGAGCGAGGCCAGATACGCAGTATTTT
>-|-|TRBV18|TRBJ2-3
CASSPLPDTPSTDTQYF
TGTGCCAGCTCACCACTGCCAGACACCCCTAGCACAGATACGCAGTATTTT
>-|-|TRBV6-1|TRBJ2-4
CASSEGERAKNIQYF
TGTGCCAGCAGTGAGGGGGAGCGAGCCAAAAACATTCAGTACTTC
>TRBD1|-|TRBV7-3|TRBJ1-1
CASSPLDGTGTEAFF
TGTGCCAGCAGCCCCCTTGATGGGACAGGGACTGAAGCTTTCTTT
>-|-|TRBV5-1|TRBJ2-2
CASSPKTGNGGGELFF
TGCGCCAGCAGCCCTAAGACCGGTAATGGGGGCGGGGAGCTGTTTTTT
>TRBD1|-|TRBV27|TRBJ1-4
CASSSGTANEKLFF
TGTGCCAGCAGCTCCGGGACAGCTAATGAAAAACTGTTTTTT
>TRBD1|-|TRBV5-8|TRBJ2-3
CASSLGDRVSTDTQYF
TGTGCCAGCAGCTTGGGTGACAGGGTATCCACAGATACGCAGTATTTT
>-|-|TRBV6-4|TRBJ2-6
CASSTLYSRQSRANVLTF
TGTGCCAGCAGTACCCTATACTCACGACAAAGTCGGGCCAACGTCCTGACTTTC
>-|-|TRBV19|TRBJ1-2
CASSIESSSYGYTF
TGTGCCAGTAGTATAGAGTCGTCCTCCTATGGCTACACCTTC